This T cell receptor beta chain was captured in a study of human T cells and chemical hapten exposure. About the study: Sensitization applied 2% DPC to about 2 cm by about 2 cm of upper inner arm skin. The study enrolled mostly female patients with alopecia areata, totalis or universalis.

This CDR3 contains 16 residues. The V gene lost 0 bases and the J gene lost 3 bases, with 13 bases spanning the gap. Germline V lookup: CDR1 SGDLS, CDR2 YYNGEE. Time point meaning: patch test 1, 2 weeks after DPC sensitization. Noted treatment: therapeutic diphenylcyclopropenone sensitization with weekly scalp DPC. The study drew its donors from alopecia patients who were 18 to 70 years old and suitable for DPC. TCRdb used MiXCR to reprocess the RACE reads, holding one entry per CDR3 protein. The sample yields about 80,000 distinct CDR3 sequences, 9% to 12% seen once. V gene TRBV9 combines with J gene TRBJ1-5; tentatively, D is TRBD1 (5 bases). The sequence came from a woman in her fifties or sixties with alopecia areata. Some clones in this sample may be carry-over from other donors' samples. The input for sequencing was whole blood, taken in connection with sensitization to the hapten diphenylcyclopropenone (DPC). The CDR3 sequence is CASSVAAGPPNQPQHF. The CDR3 DNA is TGTGCCAGCAGCGTAGCGGCAGGGCCCCCCAATCAGCCCCAGCATTTT.